This is a list of T cell receptor beta chains from one sample in a study of CD8 T cells in Susac syndrome. TCRdb redid the calling of the immunoSEQ multiplex PCR reads with MiXCR, one entry per CDR3 protein. The sample yields fewer than 150,000 distinct CDR3 sequences, about 94% seen once. Material for sequencing was CD8+ T cells from PBMCs. These receptors came from a human donor in good health. Both conserved end residues are part of each CDR3. The order of the fields is J gene, V gene, clone size, CDR3 protein. The listing skips clone size in some rows; elsewhere it reads once, few, many or a size class.

TRBJ1-1 | TRBV11-1 | - | CASSYPWANTEAFF
TRBJ2-7 | TRBV7-9 | once | CASSSGTSGPYEQYF
TRBJ2-7 | TRBV27 | - | CASSPDRGYEQYF
TRBJ2-1 | TRBV20-1 | once | CSARRQNNEQFF
TRBJ2-5 | TRBV29-1 | - | CSVERQNLQETQYF
TRBJ2-1 | TRBV12-3/TRBV12-4 | - | CASSAIHNEQFF
TRBJ2-7 | TRBV18 | - | CASSPGEGLKSYEQYF
TRBJ1-1 | TRBV29-1 | - | CSVGETGGGTEAFF
TRBJ2-1 | TRBV30 | - | CAWSRLAGALYNEQFF
TRBJ2-1 | TRBV7-9 | - | CASSLPKGYSGEQFF
TRBJ1-2 | TRBV19 | once | CASSGVGYTF
TRBJ1-1 | TRBV9 | - | CASSLSGGQTGTEAFF
TRBJ2-1 | TRBV5-4 | - | CASSPAAPNEQFF
TRBJ2-1 | TRBV12-3/TRBV12-4 | - | CASSGPPLPNEQFF
TRBJ2-1 | TRBV29-1 | - | CSVAISRDEQFF
TRBJ2-5 | TRBV29-1 | once | CSVEASGRSETQYF
TRBJ2-4 | TRBV14 | once | CASSPRGLAKNIQYF
TRBJ2-2 | TRBV9 | - | CASARGGGNTGELFF
TRBJ2-1 | TRBV14 | - | CASSQGDFSYNEQFF
TRBJ2-3 | TRBV7-9 | - | CASSLSQLVGTDTQYF
TRBJ1-2 | TRBV27 | few | CASSPGQPNYGYTF
TRBJ2-3 | TRBV5-4 | - | CASSLARFADTQYF
TRBJ1-1 | TRBV5-4 | - | CASSTIAEAFF
TRBJ1-1 | TRBV5-1 | once | CASSYNRGTATEAFF
TRBJ2-7 | TRBV28 | once | CASSLLMGQSTYEQYF
TRBJ2-5 | TRBV14 | once | CASSQDLGLAVKETQYF
TRBJ2-7 | TRBV4-1 | once | CASSQGRVEGEQYF
TRBJ1-1 | TRBV12-3/TRBV12-4 | - | CASSLFGVGTEAFF
TRBJ2-7 | TRBV28 | - | CASSLTVEHEQYF
TRBJ2-3 | TRBV30 | - | CAWSVPPASTDTQYF
TRBJ2-7 | TRBV7-9 | - | CASSQGLVVGEQYF
TRBJ1-2 | TRBV27 | - | CASSFFQDYGYTF
TRBJ1-2 | TRBV27 | - | CASSPGQGAAGYTF
TRBJ2-1 | TRBV4-3 | once | CASSQDLGGNEQFF
TRBJ2-7 | TRBV5-1 | - | CASSLAASYEQYF
TRBJ2-1 | TRBV29-1 | - | CSVEAFGTSGIEQFF
TRBJ2-5 | TRBV6-4 | - | CASSDSIGLAEAHKRETQYF
TRBJ1-1 | TRBV7-9 | - | CASSNTGGNTEAFF
TRBJ1-5 | TRBV6-1 | - | CASSERSGDQPQHF
TRBJ2-1 | TRBV27 | - | CASSLYAGTGNDNEQFF
TRBJ2-1 | TRBV20-1 | - | CSADSPGGPSNEQFF
TRBJ2-7 | TRBV29-1 | - | CSVVGSEQYF
TRBJ1-1 | TRBV4-2 | - | CASSQVTGDMNTEAFF
TRBJ2-2 | TRBV27 | - | CASTNWRDIDTGELFF
TRBJ2-2 | TRBV27 | - | CASSSGTGVGELFF
TRBJ2-7 | TRBV5-4 | - | CASSLGLAPYEQYF
TRBJ2-3 | TRBV5-1 | - | CASSFPQDTQYF
TRBJ2-5 | TRBV28 | - | CASLGLGETQYF
TRBJ2-3 | TRBV27 | - | CASSPRADTQYF
TRBJ2-7 | TRBV10-3 | - | CAISQGVSYEQYF
TRBJ2-7 | TRBV2 | - | CASGPGLAGVYEQYF
TRBJ2-7 | TRBV4-2 | once | CASTPTGGGYEQYF
TRBJ2-7 | TRBV29-1 | - | CSVGGGRAPYEQYF
TRBJ2-7 | TRBV4-2 | - | CASSPGRSGYEQYF
TRBJ2-7 | TRBV7-2 | once | CASSLVTYAYEQYF